What follows are 31 T cell receptor beta chains derived from one specimen sequenced in a study of control samples from healthy donors and cancer patients (TCRdb year 2020). The library was made by the immunoSEQ multiplex PCR assay. This is the immuneACCESS table as TCRdb keeps it, with only in-frame sequences that have V and J called. A part of the clones is gone; compared with another copy, unresolved V genes explain less than half, and the rest is unexplained. The sample includes about 170,000 clones, with roughly 94% observed a single time. The ten largest clones take up 1.2% to 1.5% of the sample. The sequencing sample was made of blood. These receptors originate from a woman under 30 in good health.

The sample holds one count of this clone. The rearrangement uses TRBV5-4 and TRBJ2-3; D is possibly TRBD1 or TRBD2 (5 bases each). Trimming stripped 5 bases from V and 0 bases from J, with 16 bases between. Germline CDR1 and CDR2: SGHNT and YYREEE (reference sequence). This CDR3 region has 16 residues. CDR3 region: CASRPGRSASTDTQYF. CDR3 in DNA: TGTGCCAGCAGGCCGGGACGATCCGCTAGCACAGATACGCAGTATTTT.

The V gene is TRBV5-4, the J gene TRBJ1-1, with D unclear. The V end lost 4 bases, the J end lost 3 bases, and 13 bases lay between the germline ends. Per germline, CDR1 SGHNT and CDR2 YYREEE (reference sequence). CDR3 length equals 14 residues. CDR3 in DNA: TGTGCCAGCAGCCCTAGTCCGTTTCACACTGAAGCTTTCTTT. Residues: CASSPSPFHTEAFF.

CDR3: CASQESYSPLHF. CDR3 nucleotides: TGTGCCAGTCAGGAGTCTTACTCACCCCTCCACTTT. The V call is TRBV6-5, the J call TRBJ1-6, with no clear D. CDR3 size: 12 residues. V lost 9 bases to trimming and J lost 10 bases, with 13 bases between them. Germline CDR1 and CDR2: MNHEY and SVGAGI.

The chain combines TRBV11-2 with TRBJ2-2, with 7 bases aligning to TRBD1. The V gene end was trimmed by 4 bases and the J gene end by 6 bases; junction bases not matched to a gene: 14. CDR1 and CDR2 from the germline V gene are SGHAT and FQNNGV. The CDR3 covers 17 residues. CDR3 in DNA: TGTGCCAGCAGCTCCTATAAACAGGGGTATTTGCCCGGGGAGCTGTTTTTT. Translated, it gives CASSSYKQGYLPGELFF.

V gene TRBV28 combines with J gene TRBJ2-7; D gene uncertain. The CDR3 extends over 16 amino acids. Germline V CDR1 and CDR2: MDHEN, SYDVKM. Trimming pared 6 bases from V and 3 bases from J, leaving 21 bases between. For the CDR3, the DNA is TGTGCCAGCAGGGGATCGGACCCGGGTGCATACTACGAGCAGTACTTC. Amino acids: CASRGSDPGAYYEQYF.

The chain combines TRBV28 with TRBJ2-7, with D perhaps matching TRBD1 (5 bases). Between the trimmed V and J ends, which lost 2 bases and 5 bases, there was a span of 13 bases. The CDR3 has 14 residues. Per the germline V gene, CDR1 is MDHEN and CDR2 is SYDVKM. CDR3 region: CASSLGAFGDEQYF. CDR3 coding DNA: TGTGCCAGCAGTTTAGGGGCGTTTGGAGACGAGCAGTACTTC.

This chain links TRBV5-3 with TRBJ1-3; D gene unclear. TRBV5-3 falls under the ORF class, with uncertain function. The CDR3 consists of 22 residues. V lost 0 bases to trimming and J lost 0 bases, with 28 bases between them. This CDR3 is CARSLAGPTGSVVGISGNTIYF. CDR3 sequence (DNA): TGTGCCAGAAGCTTGGCTGGGCCCACGGGCTCCGTTGTGGGCATCTCTGGAAACACCATATATTTT.

The J gene is TRBJ2-1, the V gene TRBV27; D is possibly TRBD1 or TRBD2 (7 bases each). This CDR3 is built from 17 residues. CDR1 and CDR2 from the germline V gene are MNHEY and SMNVEV (reference sequence). Trimming left V 4 bases short and J 7 bases short, with 23 bases between. Written as DNA, the CDR3 is TGTGCCAGCAGTTGGGGAGGGGGGACAGCTACCAGGAATGAGCAGTTCTTC. It specifies CASSWGGGTATRNEQFF.

The rearrangement joins TRBV6-5 to TRBJ2-7; TRBD1 matches at 9 bases. CDR3 length: 13 residues. Germline-derived CDR1 and CDR2 are MNHEY and SVGAGI. The trim removed 6 bases at V and 5 bases at J, leaving 5 bases unmatched. The CDR3 nucleotides are TGTGCCAGCAGACCGGGACAGGGAAACGAGCAGTACTTC. Translation: CASRPGQGNEQYF.

The rearrangement joins TRBV10-3 to TRBJ2-1; no definite D call. The CDR3 has 15 amino acids. Looked up from germline, CDR1 is ENHRY and CDR2 is SYGVKD. V was shortened by 3 bases and J by 2 bases, with 11 bases between the two germline ends. CDR3 region: CAISDNLPPYNEQFF. The CDR3 DNA is TGTGCCATCAGTGACAACCTCCCGCCCTACAATGAGCAGTTCTTC.

The CDR3 protein is CASSLLGSRTANQPQHF. The CDR3 nucleotides read TGTGCCAGCAGTTTATTAGGCTCCAGGACGGCCAATCAGCCCCAGCATTTT. This sequence joins TRBV27 and TRBJ1-5; D gene ambiguous. V was trimmed by 1 base and J by 3 bases, leaving 16 bases between them. The germline V gene encodes CDR1 MNHEY and CDR2 SMNVEV (reference sequence). The CDR3 totals 17 residues.

The genes are TRBV10-3 and TRBJ1-6; no definite D call. The CDR3 is 13 amino acids. V lost 0 bases and J lost 12, with 9 bases in between. CDR1 is ENHRY and CDR2 is SYGVKD in the germline V gene. The CDR3 here is CAISESVGRPLHF. CDR3 nucleotides: TGTGCCATCAGTGAGTCGGTTGGTAGACCCCTCCACTTT.

The J gene is TRBJ1-5, the V gene TRBV11-2, with D hard to call. Per the germline V gene, CDR1 is SGHAT and CDR2 is FQNNGV. This CDR3 contains 16 residues. The V and J ends lost 3 bases and 5 bases respectively, with 17 bases between them. CDR3 protein: CASSFHQFELHQPQHF. DNA of the CDR3: TGTGCCAGCAGCTTCCACCAGTTTGAGTTACATCAGCCCCAGCATTTT.

The chain couples TRBV30 to TRBJ2-7, with D perhaps matching TRBD1 (5 bases). Trimming shortened V by 0 bases and J by 5 bases, and 20 bases separated the two germline ends. Germline CDR1 GTSNPN, CDR2 SVGIG (reference sequence). The CDR3 spans 16 residues. As DNA, the CDR3 is TGTGCCTGGAGTGTAACCCCCACGGGCAGGGCCCACGAGCAGTACTTC. It translates to CAWSVTPTGRAHEQYF.

The chain carries TRBV28 and TRBJ1-2; D possibly corresponds to TRBD1 (5 bases). This CDR3 contains 13 residues. The V end was cut by 10 bases, the J end by 7 bases, with 19 bases between. The germline V gene has CDR1 MDHEN and CDR2 SYDVKM. CDR3: CATRGRVAGGYTF. The CDR3 DNA is TGTGCCACCCGGGGCAGGGTGGCCGGTGGCTACACCTTC.

The chain carries TRBV7-2 and TRBJ2-7; either TRBD1 or TRBD2 may supply D (5 bases each). The CDR3 contains 16 residues. V was clipped by 5 bases and J by 2 bases, with 19 bases between them. In germline, CDR1 is SGHTA, CDR2 FQGNSA. This CDR3 is CASSLRGAVKTYEQYF. The CDR3 DNA reads TGTGCCAGCAGCCTCAGAGGGGCAGTCAAGACCTACGAGCAGTACTTC.

V usage is TRBV5-1 and J usage is TRBJ1-2, with D uncertain. Germline V gene data show CDR1 as SGHRS and CDR2 as YFSETQ. Trimming took 4 bases from V and 0 from J, leaving 13 bases between them. CDR3 length equals 15 residues. As DNA, the CDR3 is TGCGCCAGCAGCGAAGGTGGCAGCGCTAACTATGGCTACACCTTC. It yields the protein CASSEGGSANYGYTF. The complete variable domain, with remaining parts taken from reference TRBV5-1 and TRBJ1-2, reads KAGVTQTPRYLIKTRGQQVTLSCSPISGHRSVSWYQQTPGQGLQFLFEYFSETQRNKGNFPGRFSGRQFSNSRSEMNVSTLELGDSALYLCASSEGGSANYGYTFGSGTRLTVV.

The chain has TRBV27 and TRBJ1-1, with 9 positions matching TRBD1. Germline V lookup: CDR1 MNHEY, CDR2 SMNVEV (reference sequence). Trimming took 6 bases from V and 5 from J; bases not matched to a gene: 13. This CDR3 spans 16 amino acids. The CDR3 loop reads CASSYRSTGGRTEAFF. The DNA for the CDR3 is TGTGCCAGCAGCTACCGGTCGACAGGGGGTCGTACTGAAGCTTTCTTT.

The gene calls are TRBV19 and TRBJ1-1, with TRBD1 as a possible D gene (5 bases). The CDR3 extends over 11 amino acids. V gave up 10 bases and J gave up 0 bases, with 6 bases separating them. Germline CDR1 is LNHDA and CDR2 is SQIVND (reference sequence). The CDR3 loop reads CATTVNTEAFF. CDR3 DNA: TGTGCCACGACAGTGAACACTGAAGCTTTCTTT.

This clone was seen a single time. The chain has TRBV6-6 and TRBJ1-5, with 7 positions matching TRBD1. The CDR3 loop spans 12 amino acids. Unmatched junction bases numbered 0, after V lost 6 bases and J lost 4 bases. Germline V gene lookup returns CDR1 MNHNY and CDR2 SVGAGI (reference sequence). The CDR3 loop reads CASRTGNQPQHF. CDR3 in DNA: TGTGCCAGCAGGACAGGGAATCAGCCCCAGCATTTT.

In its sample, this clone was seen a few times. The chain has TRBV4-1 and TRBJ1-5; D gene unclear. V was pared by 2 bases and J by 4 bases, with 12 bases between. Germline lookup yields CDR1 MGHRA and CDR2 YSYEKL. CDR3 length: 15 residues. CDR3 amino acids: CASSQIGLGNQPQHF. DNA for the CDR3: TGCGCCAGCAGCCAAATAGGGTTAGGGAATCAGCCCCAGCATTTT.

Notes on this clone: Additional DNA sequences in this sample encode the identical CDR3. The chain links TRBV10-1 to TRBJ2-3; D uncertain. Trimming removed 0 bases from V and 0 bases from J, with 1 base in between. This CDR3 has 13 residues. Germline V lookup: CDR1 WNHNN, CDR2 SYGVQD (reference sequence). CDR3 nucleotides: TGCGCCAGCAGTGAGTCTAGCACAGATACGCAGTATTTT. Amino acid sequence: CASSESSTDTQYF.

V and J are TRBV12-3 or TRBV12-4 and TRBJ2-7; D uncertain. This CDR3 spans 13 amino acids. V was trimmed by 2 bases and J by 7 bases, leaving 12 bases between them. The CDR3 DNA sequence: TGTGCCAGCAGTTTAAGCACTCATGGGGAGCAGTACTTC. Protein: CASSLSTHGEQYF.

The chain combines TRBV25-1 with TRBJ1-1, with unresolved D. Per the germline V gene, CDR1 is MGHDK and CDR2 is SYGVNS. The CDR3 contains 16 residues. Trimming removed 3 bases at V and 1 base at J, with 15 bases between. The CDR3 here is CASSDVGRVENTEAFF. The CDR3 nucleotides are TGTGCCAGCAGTGATGTCGGGAGGGTCGAGAACACTGAAGCTTTCTTT.

This rearrangement joins TRBV19 to TRBJ1-1; tentative D call: TRBD1 (5 bases). Trimming pared 5 bases from V and 1 base from J, leaving 11 bases between. This CDR3 comprises 14 residues. From germline, CDR1 is LNHDA and CDR2 SQIVND (reference sequence). CDR3 DNA: TGTGCCAGTAGTGACGACAGCCCGAACACTGAAGCTTTCTTT. As protein: CASSDDSPNTEAFF. Using reference TRBV19 and TRBJ1-1 for the parts outside the CDR3, the full variable domain is DGGITQSPKYLFRKEGQNVTLSCEQNLNHDAMYWYRQDPGQGLRLIYYSQIVNDFQKGDIAEGYSVSREKKESFPLTVTSAQKNPTAFYLCASSDDSPNTEAFFGQGTRLTVV.

The J gene is TRBJ2-2, the V gene TRBV10-3; D is perhaps TRBD2 (5 bases). Germline V gene data show CDR1 as ENHRY and CDR2 as SYGVKD. This CDR3 region has 15 residues. V shed 0 bases and J shed 5 bases, with 10 bases lying between them. The CDR3 sequence is CAISESITGTGELFF. The CDR3 nucleotides are TGTGCCATCAGTGAGTCGATCACGGGAACCGGGGAGCTGTTTTTT.

In its sample, this clone was seen once. The chain combines TRBV19 with TRBJ2-3; 12 bases line up with TRBD2. The germline V gene has CDR1 LNHDA and CDR2 SQIVND (reference sequence). The CDR3 loop spans 19 amino acids. V was clipped by 3 bases and J by 0 bases; unmatched bases: 10. CDR3 region: CASSMTSGGQPSSTDTQYF. CDR3 coding DNA: TGTGCCAGTAGTATGACTAGCGGGGGACAACCTTCTAGCACAGATACGCAGTATTTT.

The gene calls are TRBV3-1 (or the pseudogene TRBV3-2) and TRBJ1-2; D may be TRBD1 (5 bases). V was cut by 1 base and J by 4 bases, with 10 bases left in between. This CDR3 is built from 14 residues. Per germline, CDR1 LGHDT and CDR2 YNNKEL (reference sequence). As DNA, the CDR3 is TGTGCCAGCAGCCAAGTTCAGGGTACCTATGGCTACACCTTC. Its translation is CASSQVQGTYGYTF.

This rearrangement joins TRBV6-2 or TRBV6-3 to TRBJ2-7, with 7 bases identical to TRBD1. V was clipped by 5 bases and J by 3 bases; unmatched bases: 4. Germline lookup yields CDR1 MNHEY and CDR2 SVGEGT. This CDR3 contains 13 residues. The CDR3 reads CASSRDRYYEQYF. For the CDR3, the DNA is TGTGCCAGCAGTCGGGACAGATACTACGAGCAGTACTTC.

In regard to this clone: Distinct nucleotide sequences in the sample also encode this CDR3. This chain links TRBV6-6 with TRBJ1-5; no definite D call. Germline loops: CDR1 MNHNY, CDR2 SVGAGI (reference sequence). Trimming shortened V by 0 bases and J by 6 bases, and 6 bases separated the two germline ends. The CDR3 totals 13 residues. The CDR3 DNA is TGTGCCAGCAGTTACTCGGCCGGTCAGCCCCAGCATTTT. Protein sequence: CASSYSAGQPQHF.

V and J are TRBV3-1 (or the pseudogene TRBV3-2) and TRBJ2-4, with D tentatively TRBD2 (5 bases). The CDR3 spans 15 residues. The V end was cut by 1 base, the J end by 5 bases, with 12 bases between. The germline CDR1 and CDR2 sequences are LGHDT and YNNKEL (reference sequence). Here the CDR3 reads CASSQVSSGENIQYF. The CDR3 DNA follows: TGTGCCAGCAGCCAAGTCTCCAGCGGCGAAAACATTCAGTACTTC.